This paragraph reports one T cell receptor (beta chain). Its cognate antigen is unknown. V was trimmed by 4 bases and J by 4 bases, leaving 16 bases between them. Germline V gene sequence: CDR1 SNHLY, CDR2 FYNNEI. This CDR3 contains 15 residues. This sample is drawn from a study of shared clonotypes between healthy human individuals. Each cell subset's genomic DNA was divided evenly among several immunoSEQ plates. The sequencing of unsorted PBMC DNA took place on ten immunoSEQ deep assay plates. The method was immunoSEQ multiplex PCR; TCRdb's version includes in-frame clones alone and lacks a portion of them. The table lists roughly 480,000 clones, roughly 78% of them singletons, with over 9.5% in the top ten. It was about 84 million PBMCs that unsorted samples used for genomic DNA. Study conclusions and caveats: Sampling involved blood alone; tissue repertoires likely differ.

The sequence was collected from a woman aged 40 to 50 in good health. Some clones in this sample may be carry-over from other donors' samples. The sequencing sample was made of PBMCs. J is TRBJ1-1 and V is TRBV2; no clear D gene. For the CDR3, the DNA is TGTGCCAGCAGTGTAGGGCGAGCGTGGGTCACTGAAGCTTTCTTT. Its protein is CASSVGRAWVTEAFF.